These T cell receptor beta chains were read from a single sample in a study of regulatory T cells in long-lasting Graves disease. TCRdb used MiXCR to reprocess the multiplex PCR reads, holding one entry per CDR3 protein. The data contain hundreds of thousands of distinct CDR3 sequences, about 19% of them singletons. Here the sequenced sample was peripheral blood mononuclear cells (PBMCs), taken when the disease was refractory, from a patient treated with antithyroid drugs. The receptors derive from a female donor with Graves disease. Each CDR3 is given with its conserved first and last residue. A D gene is named only where the DNA matches it firmly. Part of the rows lack a size; the others show once, few, many or a class for expanded clones.

CDR3 length,V gene,D gene,J gene,clone size,CDR3 protein,CDR3 DNA
12,TRBV7-9,NA,TRBJ2-5,many,CASSLASMTQYF,TGTGCCAGCAGCTTAGCGTCAATGACCCAGTACTTC
16,TRBV6-1,NA,TRBJ1-6,NA,CASSTRGGAYNSPLHF,TGTGCCAGCAGTACGAGGGGAGGCGCCTATAATTCACCCCTCCACTTT
15,TRBV4-3,TRBD1,TRBJ1-6,NA,CASSLDGTANSPLHF,TGCGCCAGCAGCCTGGACGGGACAGCCAATTCACCCCTCCACTTT
14,TRBV5-6,NA,TRBJ1-3,NA,CASSRSGLGNTIYF,TGTGCCAGCAGCCGCTCGGGGCTCGGAAACACCATATATTTT
12,TRBV20-1,NA,TRBJ1-2,many,CSARADAYGYTF,TGCAGTGCTAGAGCAGACGCGTATGGCTACACCTTC
15,TRBV5-1,NA,TRBJ2-5,few,CASSLVADNQETQYF,TGCGCCAGCAGCTTGGTAGCGGACAACCAAGAGACCCAGTACTTC
12,TRBV29-1,NA,TRBJ2-7,many,CSVEDWRGEQYF,TGCAGCGTTGAGGATTGGCGTGGCGAGCAGTACTTC
12,TRBV3-1,NA,TRBJ2-2,many,CASSQFPGELFF,TGTGCCAGCAGCCAATTCCCCGGGGAGCTGTTTTTT
18,TRBV27,NA,TRBJ2-2,many,CASSLSGGWVWGTGELFF,TGTGCCAGCAGTTTATCCGGAGGCTGGGTGTGGGGCACCGGGGAGCTGTTTTTT
14,TRBV5-1,TRBD1,TRBJ1-2,NA,CASSLVTGTYGYTF,TGCGCCAGCAGCTTAGTGACAGGGACCTATGGCTACACCTTC
15,TRBV7-2,TRBD2,TRBJ2-3,few,CASVRSGGLTDTQYF,TGTGCCAGCGTCCGTAGCGGGGGACTTACAGATACGCAGTATTTT
13,TRBV12-3/TRBV12-4,NA,TRBJ2-3,NA,CASSRSGTDTQYF,TGTGCCAGCAGTAGATCAGGGACAGATACGCAGTATTTT
17,TRBV7-2,NA,TRBJ2-7,NA,CASSLPGRWPFTYEQYF,TGTGCCAGCAGCTTACCGGGACGGTGGCCTTTTACTTACGAGCAGTACTTC
17,TRBV25-1,TRBD1,TRBJ1-3,NA,CASSVNRGFLSGNTIYF,TGTGCCAGCAGTGTCAACAGGGGGTTCCTCTCTGGAAACACCATATATTTT
17,TRBV5-1,TRBD1,TRBJ1-6,many,CASSSMGQGSINSPLHF,TGCGCCAGCAGCTCCATGGGACAGGGGAGTATAAATTCACCCCTCCACTTT
16,TRBV27,NA,TRBJ1-5,many,CASRVRGWYSNQPQHF,TGTGCCAGCAGAGTCAGGGGATGGTATAGCAATCAGCCCCAGCATTTT
12,TRBV5-1,NA,TRBJ1-1,many,CASSLEGVEAFF,TGCGCCAGCAGCTTGGAGGGGGTTGAAGCTTTCTTT
12,TRBV20-1,NA,TRBJ2-5,many,CSAGWDAETQYF,TGCAGTGCTGGATGGGACGCAGAGACCCAGTACTTC
12,TRBV29-1,NA,TRBJ2-7,many,CSVEGASYEQYF,TGCAGCGTTGAAGGGGCTTCCTACGAGCAGTACTTC
14,TRBV28,TRBD1,TRBJ1-1,many,CASSWGQGFTEAFF,TGTGCCAGCAGTTGGGGACAGGGGTTCACTGAAGCTTTCTTT
16,TRBV28,TRBD1,TRBJ1-5,NA,CASSTAGTGADQPQHF,TGTGCCAGCAGTACCGCCGGGACAGGGGCCGATCAGCCCCAGCATTTT
15,TRBV19,TRBD1,TRBJ2-5,NA,CASSTSTRRGETQYF,TGTGCCAGTAGTACCTCGACCCGCAGGGGGGAGACCCAGTACTTC
13,TRBV28,NA,TRBJ1-1,many,CASSLITPSEAFF,TGTGCCAGCAGTTTAATAACACCGTCTGAAGCTTTCTTT
17,TRBV5-1,TRBD2,TRBJ2-5,NA,CASSLAPLAGGRETQYF,TGCGCCAGCAGCTTGGCCCCGCTAGCGGGGGGTCGGGAGACCCAGTACTTC
17,TRBV4-1,TRBD2,TRBJ2-5,few,CASSQGAGGLTQETQYF,TGCGCCAGCAGCCAAGGAGCGGGGGGGCTAACCCAAGAGACCCAGTACTTC
9,TRBV30,NA,TRBJ2-5,NA,CAWGETQYF,TGTGCCTGGGGGGAGACCCAGTACTTC
16,TRBV7-2,TRBD2,TRBJ2-7,few,CASSFYGTSGSYEQYF,TGTGCCAGCAGCTTCTACGGAACTAGCGGGAGCTACGAGCAGTACTTC
15,TRBV15,NA,TRBJ2-7,NA,CATSRDRTGPGEQYF,TGTGCCACCAGCAGAGACCGTACAGGGCCCGGCGAGCAGTACTTC
14,TRBV11-3,NA,TRBJ2-5,many,CASSPLIKLGAQYF,TGTGCCAGCAGCCCCCTTATTAAGCTGGGGGCCCAGTACTTC
13,TRBV9,NA,TRBJ1-2,many,CASSKPTHYGYTF,TGTGCCAGCAGCAAACCGACGCACTATGGCTACACCTTC
14,TRBV4-1,NA,TRBJ2-7,once,CASSQVWGGHEQYF,TGCGCCAGCAGCCAAGTCTGGGGGGGGCACGAGCAGTACTTC
17,TRBV27,NA,TRBJ1-2,many,CASSPRGGTHVDYGYTF,TGTGCCAGCAGTCCCAGGGGAGGGACCCATGTTGACTATGGCTACACCTTC
14,TRBV20-1,NA,TRBJ2-7,many,CSARREVGAYEQYF,TGCAGTGCTAGGAGGGAGGTGGGAGCCTACGAGCAGTACTTC
15,TRBV19,NA,TRBJ1-6,few,CASSILDSANSPLHF,TGTGCCAGTAGTATATTGGACAGCGCAAATTCACCCCTCCACTTT
12,TRBV12-3/TRBV12-4,NA,TRBJ1-5,many,CASSFGSQPQHF,TGTGCCAGCAGTTTCGGGTCTCAGCCCCAGCATTTT
16,TRBV18,NA,TRBJ1-6,few,CASSPQTGATNSPLHF,TGTGCCAGCTCACCACAGACAGGCGCAACGAATTCACCCCTCCACTTT
14,TRBV27,NA,TRBJ2-2,NA,CASSFASETGELFF,TGTGCCAGCAGTTTTGCTAGCGAGACCGGGGAGCTGTTTTTT
13,TRBV2,TRBD2,TRBJ2-3,NA,CASSGGGTDTQYF,TGTGCCAGCAGCGGGGGGGGCACAGATACGCAGTATTTT
16,TRBV6-2/TRBV6-3,NA,TRBJ1-4,NA,CASREQGSVGPEKLFF,TGTGCCAGCAGGGAACAGGGATCTGTAGGTCCGGAAAAACTGTTTTTT
14,TRBV30,TRBD1,TRBJ2-2,many,CAWTLKGAGGELFF,TGTGCCTGGACCCTGAAGGGGGCAGGCGGGGAGCTGTTTTTT
14,TRBV4-1,TRBD2,TRBJ2-3,NA,CASSSGTITDTQYF,TGCGCCAGCAGCTCCGGGACTATCACAGATACGCAGTATTTT
16,TRBV6-5,NA,TRBJ2-5,NA,CASSYSGGGGKETQYF,TGTGCCAGCAGTTACTCGGGGGGTGGGGGTAAAGAGACCCAGTACTTC
17,TRBV19,NA,TRBJ1-5,NA,CASSLSRDRRGNQPQHF,TGTGCCAGTAGTTTATCCCGGGACCGTCGGGGCAATCAGCCCCAGCATTTT
15,TRBV7-9,TRBD1,TRBJ2-5,few,CASSPSGQGRQTQYF,TGTGCCAGCAGCCCGTCGGGACAGGGTCGACAGACCCAGTACTTC
15,TRBV7-2,TRBD2,TRBJ2-3,NA,CASSLVGTNTDTQYF,TGTGCCAGCAGCTTAGTAGGGACTAACACAGATACGCAGTATTTT
15,TRBV6-1,TRBD1,TRBJ1-6,many,CASNNRGTYNSPLHF,TGTGCCAGCAACAACAGGGGTACCTATAATTCACCCCTCCACTTT